Described below is a single T cell receptor beta chain sequence and its context. In the original processing: By means of reference gene primer amplification, nucleated cell counts were estimated. TCRdb keeps only in-frame clones here, not all; method: immunoSEQ multiplex PCR. V, J and clone size reflect that table, while D and trimming were determined from the DNA. The repertoire consists of around 65,000 clones, with 80% to 90% occurring once and the leading ten covering roughly 8.3%. The record originates from a study of blood T cell repertoires in COVID-19. Across the whole study: The origin of the acute and convalescent COVID-19 samples was the United States, Italy and Spain. The cDNA or gDNA used as material had been derived from T cells, B-cell-depleted T cells, or PBMCs.

The CDR3 sequence is 14 residues long. This clonotype was obtained from a human donor in a cohort sampled during active COVID-19. The V call is TRBV21-1, the J call TRBJ2-5; the D call in the table, TRBD1, was not verified against the DNA. TRBV21-1 is an annotated pseudogene. Sequencing used peripheral blood. Written as DNA, the CDR3 is TGTGCCAGCAATACCGGGACAGGGAGGGAGACCCAGTACTTC. It specifies CASNTGTGRETQYF.